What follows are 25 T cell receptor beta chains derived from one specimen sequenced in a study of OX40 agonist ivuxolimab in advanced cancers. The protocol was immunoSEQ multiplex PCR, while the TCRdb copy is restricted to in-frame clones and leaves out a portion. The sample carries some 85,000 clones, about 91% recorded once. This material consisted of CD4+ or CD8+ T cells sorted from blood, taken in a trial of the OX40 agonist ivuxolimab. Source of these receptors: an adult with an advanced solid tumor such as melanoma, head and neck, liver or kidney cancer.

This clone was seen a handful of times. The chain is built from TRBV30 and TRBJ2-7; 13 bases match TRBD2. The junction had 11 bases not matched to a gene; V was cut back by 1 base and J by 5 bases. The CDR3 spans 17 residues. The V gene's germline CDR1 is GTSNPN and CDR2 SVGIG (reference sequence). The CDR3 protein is CAWSGKKGLAGLNEQYF. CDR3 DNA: TGTGCCTGGAGTGGAAAGAAGGGACTAGCGGGACTGAACGAGCAGTACTTC.

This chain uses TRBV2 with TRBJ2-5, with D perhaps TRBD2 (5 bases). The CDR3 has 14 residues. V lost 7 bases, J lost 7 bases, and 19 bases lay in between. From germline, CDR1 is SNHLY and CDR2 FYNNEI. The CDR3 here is CASKERPSSGTQYF. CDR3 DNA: TGTGCCAGCAAGGAACGGCCCAGCAGCGGGACCCAGTACTTC.

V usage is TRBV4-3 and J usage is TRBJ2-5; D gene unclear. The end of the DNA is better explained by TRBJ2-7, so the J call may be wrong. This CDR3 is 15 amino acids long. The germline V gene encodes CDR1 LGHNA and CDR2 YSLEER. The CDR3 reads CASSQDPTASYEQYF. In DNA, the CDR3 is TGCGCCAGCAGCCAAGATCCAACGGCTTCCTACGAGCAGTACTTC.

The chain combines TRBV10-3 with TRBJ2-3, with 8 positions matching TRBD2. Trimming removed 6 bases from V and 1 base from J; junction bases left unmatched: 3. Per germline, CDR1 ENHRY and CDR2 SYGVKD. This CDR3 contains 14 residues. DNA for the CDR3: TGTGCCATCAGGGAACTAGCGGGCACAGATACGCAGTATTTT. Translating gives CAIRELAGTDTQYF.

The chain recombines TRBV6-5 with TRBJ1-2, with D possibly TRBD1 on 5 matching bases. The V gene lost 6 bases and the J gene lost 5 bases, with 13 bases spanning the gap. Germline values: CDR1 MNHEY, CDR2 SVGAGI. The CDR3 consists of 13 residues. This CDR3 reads CASRRDRFYGYTF. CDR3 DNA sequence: TGTGCCAGCAGACGGGACCGTTTTTATGGCTACACCTTC.

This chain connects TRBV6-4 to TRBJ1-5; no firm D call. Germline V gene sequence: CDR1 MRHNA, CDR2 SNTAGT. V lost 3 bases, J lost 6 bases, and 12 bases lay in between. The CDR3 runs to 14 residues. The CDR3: CASSELEGGQPQHF. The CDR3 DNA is TGTGCCAGCAGTGAGTTAGAGGGCGGTCAGCCCCAGCATTTT.

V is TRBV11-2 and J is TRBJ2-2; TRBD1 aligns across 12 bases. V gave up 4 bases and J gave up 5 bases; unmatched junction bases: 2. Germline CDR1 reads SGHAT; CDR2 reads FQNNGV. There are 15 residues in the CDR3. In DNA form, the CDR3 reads TGTGCCAGCAGCTCGGGACAGGGGGCAACCGGGGAGCTGTTTTTT. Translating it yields CASSSGQGATGELFF.

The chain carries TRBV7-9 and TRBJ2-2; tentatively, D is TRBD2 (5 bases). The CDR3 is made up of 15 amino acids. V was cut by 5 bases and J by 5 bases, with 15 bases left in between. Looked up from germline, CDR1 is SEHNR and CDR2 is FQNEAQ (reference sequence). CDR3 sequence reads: CASSKRAVDTGELFF. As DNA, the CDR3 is TGTGCCAGCAGCAAGAGGGCCGTAGATACCGGGGAGCTGTTTTTT.

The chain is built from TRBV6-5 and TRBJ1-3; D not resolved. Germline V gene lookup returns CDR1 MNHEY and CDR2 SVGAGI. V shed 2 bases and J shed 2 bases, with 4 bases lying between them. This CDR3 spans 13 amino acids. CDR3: CASSYNAGNTIYF. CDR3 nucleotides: TGTGCCAGCAGTTACAACGCTGGAAACACCATATATTTT.

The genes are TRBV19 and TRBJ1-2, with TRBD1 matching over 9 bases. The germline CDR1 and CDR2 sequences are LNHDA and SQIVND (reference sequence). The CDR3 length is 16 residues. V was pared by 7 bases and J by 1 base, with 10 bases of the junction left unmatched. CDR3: CASTLSPGQGNYGYTF. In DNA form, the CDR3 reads TGTGCCAGTACCCTCTCTCCGGGACAGGGTAACTATGGCTACACCTTC. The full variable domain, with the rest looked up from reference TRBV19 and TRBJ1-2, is DGGITQSPKYLFRKEGQNVTLSCEQNLNHDAMYWYRQDPGQGLRLIYYSQIVNDFQKGDIAEGYSVSREKKESFPLTVTSAQKNPTAFYLCASTLSPGQGNYGYTFGSGTRLTVV.

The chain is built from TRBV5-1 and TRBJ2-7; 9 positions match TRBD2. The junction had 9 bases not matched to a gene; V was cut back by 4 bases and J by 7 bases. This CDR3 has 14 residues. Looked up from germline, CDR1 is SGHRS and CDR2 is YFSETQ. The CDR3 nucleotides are TGCGCCAGCAGCCCCGTGTCGCGGGAGGGAGAGCAGTACTTC. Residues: CASSPVSREGEQYF.

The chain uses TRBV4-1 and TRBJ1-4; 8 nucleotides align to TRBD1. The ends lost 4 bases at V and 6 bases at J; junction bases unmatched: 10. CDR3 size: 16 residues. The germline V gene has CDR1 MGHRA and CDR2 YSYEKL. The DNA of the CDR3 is TGCGCCAGCAGCCCACGGGTGGGACAGGATTATGAAAAACTGTTTTTT. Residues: CASSPRVGQDYEKLFF.

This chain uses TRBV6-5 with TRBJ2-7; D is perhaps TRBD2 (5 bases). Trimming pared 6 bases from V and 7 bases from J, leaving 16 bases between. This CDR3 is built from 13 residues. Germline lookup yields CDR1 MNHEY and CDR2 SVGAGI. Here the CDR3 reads CASSRTPEREQYF. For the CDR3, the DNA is TGTGCCAGCAGCCGTACCCCCGAGCGGGAGCAGTACTTC.

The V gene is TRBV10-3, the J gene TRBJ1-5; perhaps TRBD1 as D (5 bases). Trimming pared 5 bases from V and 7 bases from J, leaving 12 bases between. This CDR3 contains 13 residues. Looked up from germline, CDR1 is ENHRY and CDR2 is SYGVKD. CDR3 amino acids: CAISTGQQQPQHF. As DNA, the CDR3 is TGTGCCATCAGTACAGGACAACAGCAGCCCCAGCATTTT.

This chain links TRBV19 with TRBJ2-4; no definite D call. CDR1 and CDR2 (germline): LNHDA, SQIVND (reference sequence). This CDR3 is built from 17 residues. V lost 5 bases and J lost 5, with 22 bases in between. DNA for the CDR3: TGTGCCAGTAGTCATTCCGAGTTTCTAGAGAGGCAAAACATTCAGTACTTC. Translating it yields CASSHSEFLERQNIQYF.

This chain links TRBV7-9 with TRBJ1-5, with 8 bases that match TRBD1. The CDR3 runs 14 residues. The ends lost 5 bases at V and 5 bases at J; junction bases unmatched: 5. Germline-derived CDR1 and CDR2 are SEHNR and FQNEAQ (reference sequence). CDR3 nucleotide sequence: TGTGCCAGCAGCAAAGGGACAGGCGATCAGCCCCAGCATTTT. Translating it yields CASSKGTGDQPQHF.

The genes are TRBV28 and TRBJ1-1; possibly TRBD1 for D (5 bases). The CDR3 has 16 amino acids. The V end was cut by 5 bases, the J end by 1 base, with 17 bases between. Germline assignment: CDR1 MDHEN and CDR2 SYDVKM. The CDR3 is CASSPPHGGGNTEAFF. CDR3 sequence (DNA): TGTGCCAGCAGTCCCCCCCATGGCGGGGGGAACACTGAAGCTTTCTTT.

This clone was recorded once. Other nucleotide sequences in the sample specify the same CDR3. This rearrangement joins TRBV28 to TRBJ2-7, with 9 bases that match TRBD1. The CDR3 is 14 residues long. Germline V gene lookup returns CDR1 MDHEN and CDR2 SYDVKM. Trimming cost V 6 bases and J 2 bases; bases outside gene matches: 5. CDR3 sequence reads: CASRGTGGPYEQYF. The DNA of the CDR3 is TGTGCCAGCAGGGGAACAGGGGGCCCCTACGAGCAGTACTTC.

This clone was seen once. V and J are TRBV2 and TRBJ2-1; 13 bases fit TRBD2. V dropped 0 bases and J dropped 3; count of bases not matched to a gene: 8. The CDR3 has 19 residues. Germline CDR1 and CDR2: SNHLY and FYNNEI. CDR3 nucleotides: TGTGCCAGCAGTGAAGCCGACCCGAGACTAGCGGGAGGCTACAATGAGCAGTTCTTC. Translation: CASSEADPRLAGGYNEQFF.

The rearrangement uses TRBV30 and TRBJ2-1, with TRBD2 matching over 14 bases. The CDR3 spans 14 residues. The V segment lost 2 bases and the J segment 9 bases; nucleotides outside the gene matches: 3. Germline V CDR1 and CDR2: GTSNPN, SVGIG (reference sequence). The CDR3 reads CAWSRGLAGGEQFF. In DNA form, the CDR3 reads TGTGCCTGGAGTCGAGGACTAGCGGGAGGTGAGCAGTTCTTC. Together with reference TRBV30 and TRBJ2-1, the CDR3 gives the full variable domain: SQTIHQWPATLVQPVGSPLSLECTVEGTSNPNLYWYRQAAGRGLQLLFYSVGIGQISSEVPQNLSASRPQDRQFILSSKKLLLSDSGFYLCAWSRGLAGGEQFFGPGTRLTVL.

CDR3 sequence reads: CASSPGLAGGSYEQYF. As DNA, the CDR3 is TGTGCCAGCAGCCCCGGACTAGCGGGCGGGTCCTACGAGCAGTACTTC. The chain combines TRBV5-4 with TRBJ2-7; 11 nucleotides match TRBD2. This CDR3 comprises 16 residues. The germline CDR1 and CDR2 sequences are SGHNT and YYREEE (reference sequence). The V gene end was trimmed by 4 bases and the J gene end by 1 base; junction bases not matched to a gene: 7. Variable domain in full (rest from reference TRBV5-4 and TRBJ2-7): ETGVTQSPTHLIKTRGQQVTLRCSSQSGHNTVSWYQQALGQGPQFIFQYYREEENGRGNFPPRFSGLQFPNYSSELNVNALELDDSALYLCASSPGLAGGSYEQYFGPGTRLTVT.

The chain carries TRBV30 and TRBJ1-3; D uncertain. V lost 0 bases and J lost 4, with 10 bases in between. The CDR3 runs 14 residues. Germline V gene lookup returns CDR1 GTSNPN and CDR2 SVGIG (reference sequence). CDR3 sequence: CAWSVQLPGNTIYF. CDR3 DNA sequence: TGTGCCTGGAGTGTACAACTGCCGGGAAACACCATATATTTT.

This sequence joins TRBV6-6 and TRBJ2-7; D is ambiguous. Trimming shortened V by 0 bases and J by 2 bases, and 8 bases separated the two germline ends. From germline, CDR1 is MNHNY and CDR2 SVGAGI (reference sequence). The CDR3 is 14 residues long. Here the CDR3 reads CASSYSTVTYEQYF. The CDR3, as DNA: TGTGCCAGCAGTTACTCGACTGTAACCTACGAGCAGTACTTC.

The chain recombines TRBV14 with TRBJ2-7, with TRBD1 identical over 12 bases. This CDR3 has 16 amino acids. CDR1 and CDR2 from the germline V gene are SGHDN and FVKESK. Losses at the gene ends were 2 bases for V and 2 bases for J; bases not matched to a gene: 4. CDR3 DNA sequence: TGTGCCAGCAGCCAAAAGGGACAGGGGGCGACCTACGAGCAGTACTTC. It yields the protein CASSQKGQGATYEQYF.

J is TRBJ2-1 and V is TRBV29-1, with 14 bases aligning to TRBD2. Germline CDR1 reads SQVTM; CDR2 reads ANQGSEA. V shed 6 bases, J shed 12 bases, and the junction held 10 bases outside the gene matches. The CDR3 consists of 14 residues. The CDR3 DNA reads TGCAGCGTCTCCACGGGACTAGCGGGAGTTTGGCAGTTCTTC. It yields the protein CSVSTGLAGVWQFF.